The sequence of this T cell receptor beta chain was determined in a study of vaccination effects on CD4 cells after COVID-19. Findings and caveats of the study: In the study, convalescent patients were few, and early post-infection timepoints were absent. Nearly all vaccine-induced clones in healthy recipients recognized only SARS-CoV-2.

Some clones are missing from TCRdb's copy, which holds only in-frame ones; the method was immunoSEQ multiplex PCR. The table includes 50,000 to 65,000 clones, roughly 80% detected once. Comment on this clone: What it binds is unknown.

Germline CDR1 reads LGHDT; CDR2 reads YNNKEL (reference sequence). Trimming removed 2 bases from V and 4 bases from J, with 8 bases in between. CDR3 length: 14 residues. Using viral peptide pools, the ViraFEST assay grew out antigen-specific CD4+ T cells prior to sequencing. Upon completion of roughly ten days in culture, CD4+ T cells were isolated. Nobody among the vaccine recipients had prior SARS-CoV-2 infection (nucleocapsid antibodies were negative). PBMC cultures contained some 2.1 million cells per well, 7.5 to 10 IU/ml IL-2 and roughly 9.5 ug/ml peptides. The V gene is TRBV3-1 (or the pseudogene TRBV3-2), the J gene TRBJ1-4; D is unresolved. The sequences come from CD4+ T cells from PBMCs cultured with HCoV-229E spike peptides, collected before COVID-19 vaccination. This receptor was obtained from a human donor who received a COVID-19 vaccine. CDR3 sequence: CASSQQRNNEKLFF. CDR3 in DNA: TGTGCCAGCAGCCAACAGCGAAATAATGAAAAACTGTTTTTT.